This T cell receptor beta chain was obtained from a study of CD8 T cells in ankylosing spondylitis. Study outcomes and limitations: The authors reported significant enrichment of disease-linked clones in matched ankylosing spondylitis synovial fluid. Clones that were linked to disease were CD8+ and were relatively rare in peripheral blood. Characteristic, it appeared, of ankylosing spondylitis blood was a TCR beta motif of fewer than 10 highly homologous variants.

CDR1 DFQATT and CDR2 SNEGSKA come from the germline V gene (reference sequence). This CDR3 comprises 15 residues. V gave up 3 bases and J gave up 2 bases, with 16 bases separating them. This clonotype was found once. Its matching antigen is unknown. Each TCR beta library was made by quantitative 5'-RACE that incorporated molecular barcodes. TCRdb re-analysed the 5' RACE reads in MiXCR, keeping a single row per CDR3 protein. The data hold 250,000 to 300,000 distinct CDR3 sequences, with around 20% observed a single time. The chain employs TRBV20-1 and TRBJ2-5; possible D gene TRBD1, 6 bases. Sequences were obtained from blood, either unsorted or a sorted T cell fraction (not recorded which). This clonotype was sampled from a male donor with ankylosing spondylitis or in good health (not recorded which). This chain's CDR3 is CSARTQDRLQETQYF. The CDR3 DNA follows: TGCAGTGCTAGGACTCAGGACAGACTACAAGAGACCCAGTACTTC.